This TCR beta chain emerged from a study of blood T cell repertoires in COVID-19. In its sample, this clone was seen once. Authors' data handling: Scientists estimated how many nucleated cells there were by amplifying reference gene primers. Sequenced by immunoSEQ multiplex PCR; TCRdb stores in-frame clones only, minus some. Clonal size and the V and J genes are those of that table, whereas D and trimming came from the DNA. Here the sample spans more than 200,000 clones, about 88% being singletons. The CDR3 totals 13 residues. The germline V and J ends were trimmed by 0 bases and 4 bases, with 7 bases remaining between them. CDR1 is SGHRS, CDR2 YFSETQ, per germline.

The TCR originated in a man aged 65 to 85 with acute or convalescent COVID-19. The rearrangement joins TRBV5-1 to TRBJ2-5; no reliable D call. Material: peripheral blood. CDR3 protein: CASSLGARETQYF. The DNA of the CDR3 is TGCGCCAGCAGCTTGGGGGCCCGAGAGACCCAGTACTTC.